What follows describes a single T cell receptor beta chain. This record comes from a study of cytomegalovirus exposure and HLA in healthy donors. From germline, CDR1 is SGHTA and CDR2 FQGTGA. The CDR3 runs to 14 residues. With 2 bases removed from V and 7 bases from J, the gap between germline ends came to 14 bases. It was with 60 Vbeta and 13 Jbeta primers that the PCR ran. Repertoires were generated with immunoSEQ multiplex PCR, while TCRdb's copy carries only in-frame clones and drops some. Found here are about 110,000 clones, 65% to 80% of them singletons; the top ten hold roughly 6%. The source is a male donor in good health and CMV-seronegative. This chain links TRBV7-3 with TRBJ1-1; D remains ambiguous. Sequences were obtained from PBMCs. The CDR3, as DNA: TGTGCCAGCAGCTTAGCGGGGTTAGAGGGTGAAGCTTTCTTT. Translation gives CASSLAGLEGEAFF.